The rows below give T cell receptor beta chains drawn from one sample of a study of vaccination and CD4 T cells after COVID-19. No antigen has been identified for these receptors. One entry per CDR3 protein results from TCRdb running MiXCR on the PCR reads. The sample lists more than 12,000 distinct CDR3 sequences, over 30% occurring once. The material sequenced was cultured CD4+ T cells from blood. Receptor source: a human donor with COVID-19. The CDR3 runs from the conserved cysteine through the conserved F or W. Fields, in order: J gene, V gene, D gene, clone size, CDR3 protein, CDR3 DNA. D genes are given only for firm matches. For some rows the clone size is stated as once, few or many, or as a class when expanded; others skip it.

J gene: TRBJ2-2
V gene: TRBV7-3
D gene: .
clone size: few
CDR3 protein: CASSLAGSTNTGELFF
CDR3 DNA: TGCGCCAGCAGCTTGGCCGGGTCGACGAACACCGGGGAGCTGTTTTTT

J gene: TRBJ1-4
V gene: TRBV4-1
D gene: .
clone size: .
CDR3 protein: CASSQSEGGSEKLFF
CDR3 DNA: TGCGCCAGCAGCCAGTCGGAAGGGGGTAGTGAAAAACTGTTTTTT

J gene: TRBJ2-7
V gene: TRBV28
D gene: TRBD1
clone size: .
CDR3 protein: CASSLRQGAAYEQYF
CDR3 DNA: TGTGCCAGCAGTTTACGACAGGGGGCTGCTTACGAGCAGTACTTC

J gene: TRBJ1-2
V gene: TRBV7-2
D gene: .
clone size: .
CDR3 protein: CASSARSGNNYGYTF
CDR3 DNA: TGTGCCAGCAGCGCACGGTCGGGAAATAACTATGGCTACACCTTC

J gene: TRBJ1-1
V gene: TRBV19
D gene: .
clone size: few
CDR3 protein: CASSRDWGTEAFF
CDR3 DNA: TGTGCCAGTAGCCGCGACTGGGGGACTGAAGCTTTCTTT

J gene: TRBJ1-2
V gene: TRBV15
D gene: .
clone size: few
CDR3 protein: CATSRDVGNYGYTF
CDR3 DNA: TGTGCCACCAGCAGAGATGTGGGGAACTATGGCTACACCTTC

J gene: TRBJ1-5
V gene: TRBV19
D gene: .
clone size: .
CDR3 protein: CAIGGQGGNQPQHF
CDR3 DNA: TGTGCCATCGGGGGGCAGGGCGGCAATCAGCCCCAGCATTTT

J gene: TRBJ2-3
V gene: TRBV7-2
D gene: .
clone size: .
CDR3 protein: CASSFAGARLTDTQYF
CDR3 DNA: TGTGCCAGCAGCTTTGCGGGTGCGCGCCTCACAGATACGCAGTATTTT

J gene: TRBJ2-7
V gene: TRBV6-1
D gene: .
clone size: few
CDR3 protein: CASRTGRPSYEQYF
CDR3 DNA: TGTGCCAGCAGGACCGGACGCCCCTCCTACGAGCAGTACTTC

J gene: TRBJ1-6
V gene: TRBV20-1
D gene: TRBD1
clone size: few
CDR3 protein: CSARPRSGQGAYNSPLHF
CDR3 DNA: TGCAGTGCTAGGCCCCGGTCCGGACAGGGGGCCTATAATTCACCCCTCCACTTT

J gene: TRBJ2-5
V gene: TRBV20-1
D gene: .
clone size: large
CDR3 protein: CSARPYGETQYF
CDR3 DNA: TGCAGTGCTAGACCCTACGGGGAGACCCAGTACTTC

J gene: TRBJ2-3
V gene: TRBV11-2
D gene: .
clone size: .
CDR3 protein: CASSRASVAWDTQYF
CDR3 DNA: TGTGCCAGCAGCCGGGCGAGCGTTGCCTGGGATACGCAGTATTTT

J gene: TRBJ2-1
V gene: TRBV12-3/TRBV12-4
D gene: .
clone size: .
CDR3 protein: CASSLNSANEQFF
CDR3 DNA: TGTGCCAGCAGTTTAAATAGCGCCAATGAGCAGTTCTTC

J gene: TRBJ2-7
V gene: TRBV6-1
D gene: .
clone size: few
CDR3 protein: CASSPGGGASEQYF
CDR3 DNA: TGTGCCAGCAGTCCTGGGGGGGGGGCTTCCGAGCAGTACTTC

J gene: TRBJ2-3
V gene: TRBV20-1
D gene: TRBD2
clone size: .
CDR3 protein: CSARVTAGGHRTDTQYF
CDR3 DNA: TGCAGTGCTAGAGTCACCGCGGGGGGGCATCGCACAGATACGCAGTATTTT

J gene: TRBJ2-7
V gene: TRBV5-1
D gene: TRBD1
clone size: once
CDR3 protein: CASSPRDSRSYEQYF
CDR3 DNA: TGCGCCAGCAGCCCCAGGGACAGCCGGTCCTACGAGCAGTACTTC

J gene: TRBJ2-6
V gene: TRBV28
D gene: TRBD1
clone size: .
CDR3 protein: CASRLAGQGAIGANVLTF
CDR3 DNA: TGTGCCAGCAGGCTGGCAGGACAGGGGGCGATTGGGGCCAACGTCCTGACTTTC

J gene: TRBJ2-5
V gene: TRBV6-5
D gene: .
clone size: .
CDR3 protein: CASSYSGSRNLETQYF
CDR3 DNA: TGTGCCAGCAGTTACTCCGGCAGCAGGAATTTAGAGACCCAGTACTTC

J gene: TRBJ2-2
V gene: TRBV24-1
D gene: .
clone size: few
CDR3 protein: CATSAVTGEGNGELFF
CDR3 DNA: TGTGCCACCAGTGCTGTGACAGGGGAGGGAAACGGGGAGCTGTTTTTT

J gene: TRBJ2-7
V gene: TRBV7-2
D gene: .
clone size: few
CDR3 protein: CASSLRQSSSYEQYF
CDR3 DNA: TGTGCCAGCAGCTTACGACAGTCGAGCTCCTACGAGCAGTACTTC

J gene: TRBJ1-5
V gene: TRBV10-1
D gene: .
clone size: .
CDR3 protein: CASSDRGGQPQHF
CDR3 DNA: TGCGCCAGCAGTGATAGAGGAGGACAGCCCCAGCATTTT

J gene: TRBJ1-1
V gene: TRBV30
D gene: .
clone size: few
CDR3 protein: CAWTTGHLNTEAFF
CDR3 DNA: TGTGCCTGGACCACGGGACATCTGAACACTGAAGCTTTCTTT

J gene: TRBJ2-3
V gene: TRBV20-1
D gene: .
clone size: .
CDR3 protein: CSADSRDTDTQYF
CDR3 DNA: TGCAGTGCTGACTCCCGGGACACAGATACGCAGTATTTT

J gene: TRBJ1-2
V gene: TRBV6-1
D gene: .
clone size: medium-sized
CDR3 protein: CASSEQGGDVYTF
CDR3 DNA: TGTGCCAGCAGTGAACAGGGCGGCGATGTCTACACCTTC

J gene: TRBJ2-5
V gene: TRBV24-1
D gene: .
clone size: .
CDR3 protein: CATSDPTPGHKETQYF
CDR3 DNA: TGTGCCACCAGTGATCCGACTCCGGGACATAAAGAGACCCAGTACTTC

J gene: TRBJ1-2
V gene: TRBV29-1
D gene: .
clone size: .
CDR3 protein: CSVDRGNYGYTF
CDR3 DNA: TGCAGCGTTGACAGGGGTAACTATGGCTACACCTTC

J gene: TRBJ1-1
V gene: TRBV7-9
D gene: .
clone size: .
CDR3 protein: CASSPLRTANTEAFF
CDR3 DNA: TGTGCCAGCAGCCCGCTCCGGACCGCGAACACTGAAGCTTTCTTT

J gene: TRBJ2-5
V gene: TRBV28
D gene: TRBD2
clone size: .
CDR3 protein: CASRVPGLAVSPQETQYF
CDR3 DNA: TGTGCCAGCAGGGTACCGGGACTAGCGGTTTCCCCACAAGAGACCCAGTACTTC

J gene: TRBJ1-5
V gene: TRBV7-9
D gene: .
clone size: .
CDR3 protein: CASSLDQRPPRGNQPQHF
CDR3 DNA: TGTGCCAGCAGCTTAGATCAGAGACCACCGAGGGGCAATCAGCCCCAGCATTTT

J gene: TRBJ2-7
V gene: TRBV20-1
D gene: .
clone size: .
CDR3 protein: CSAPEGQGKGSYEQYF
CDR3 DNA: TGCAGTGCCCCGGAGGGGCAGGGTAAGGGTTCCTACGAGCAGTACTTC

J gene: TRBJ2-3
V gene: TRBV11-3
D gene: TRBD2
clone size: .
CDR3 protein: CASSQAGLRDTQYF
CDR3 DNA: TGTGCCAGCAGCCAAGCGGGGTTAAGAGATACGCAGTATTTT

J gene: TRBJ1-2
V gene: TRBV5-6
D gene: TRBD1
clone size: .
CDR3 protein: CASSFMGQGNYGYTF
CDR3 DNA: TGTGCCAGCAGCTTTATGGGACAGGGAAACTATGGCTACACCTTC

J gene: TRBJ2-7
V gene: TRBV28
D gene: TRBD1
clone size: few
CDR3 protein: CASSLDPGGTLSYEQYF
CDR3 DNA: TGTGCCAGCAGTTTGGATCCAGGGGGCACCCTCTCCTACGAGCAGTACTTC

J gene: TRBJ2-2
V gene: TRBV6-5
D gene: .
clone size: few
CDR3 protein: CASSYSGLPNTGELFF
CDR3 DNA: TGTGCCAGCAGTTACTCGGGACTTCCGAACACCGGGGAGCTGTTTTTT

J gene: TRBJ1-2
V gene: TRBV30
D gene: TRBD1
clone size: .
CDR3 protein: CAWRGQGARSNYGYTF
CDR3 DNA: TGTGCCTGGAGGGGACAGGGGGCGCGAAGTAATTATGGCTACACCTTC

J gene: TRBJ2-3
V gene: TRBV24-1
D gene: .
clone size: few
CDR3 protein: CATSARDPTRDTQYF
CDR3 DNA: TGTGCCACCAGTGCCCGGGACCCCACTAGAGATACGCAGTATTTT

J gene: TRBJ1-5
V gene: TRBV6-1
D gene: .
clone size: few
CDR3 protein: CASSEERWGGNQPQHF
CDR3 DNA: TGTGCCAGCAGTGAGGAGAGGTGGGGCGGTAATCAGCCCCAGCATTTT

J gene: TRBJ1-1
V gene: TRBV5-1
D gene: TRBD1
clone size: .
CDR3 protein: CASSLVQGREAFF
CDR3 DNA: TGCGCCAGCAGCTTGGTACAGGGGAGGGAAGCTTTCTTT

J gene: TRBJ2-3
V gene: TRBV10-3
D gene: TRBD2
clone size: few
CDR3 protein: CAIRDSGGTDTQYF
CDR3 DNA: TGTGCCATCAGGGATAGCGGGGGCACAGATACGCAGTATTTT

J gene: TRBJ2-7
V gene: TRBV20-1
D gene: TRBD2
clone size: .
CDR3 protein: CSASRLAGVTYEQYF
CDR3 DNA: TGCAGTGCTAGCCGGCTAGCGGGGGTCACCTACGAGCAGTACTTC

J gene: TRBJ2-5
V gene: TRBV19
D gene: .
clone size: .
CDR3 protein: CASSGTAQETQYF
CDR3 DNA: TGTGCCAGTAGTGGGACGGCCCAAGAGACCCAGTACTTC

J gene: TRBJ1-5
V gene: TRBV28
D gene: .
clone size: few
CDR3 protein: CASRQNNQPQHF
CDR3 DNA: TGTGCCAGCCGACAGAACAATCAGCCCCAGCATTTT

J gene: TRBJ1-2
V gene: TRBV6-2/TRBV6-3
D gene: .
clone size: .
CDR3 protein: CASSPDRANYGYTF
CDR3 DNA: TGTGCCAGCAGCCCCGACAGAGCTAACTATGGCTACACCTTC

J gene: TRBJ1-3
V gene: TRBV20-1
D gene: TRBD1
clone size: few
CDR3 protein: CSVATGAANSGNTIYF
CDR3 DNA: TGCAGTGTGGCAACAGGGGCCGCCAACTCTGGAAACACCATATATTTT

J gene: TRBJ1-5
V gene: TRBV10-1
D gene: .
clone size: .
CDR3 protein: CASENQPQHF
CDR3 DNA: TGCGCCAGCGAGAATCAGCCCCAGCATTTT

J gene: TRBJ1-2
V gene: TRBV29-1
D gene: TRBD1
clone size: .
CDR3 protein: CSVEQQGAGGYTF
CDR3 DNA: TGCAGCGTTGAACAACAGGGGGCAGGTGGCTACACCTTC

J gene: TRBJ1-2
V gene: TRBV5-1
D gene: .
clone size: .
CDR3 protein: CASSLVSQKGYTF
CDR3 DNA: TGCGCCAGCAGCTTGGTATCTCAAAAGGGCTACACCTTC

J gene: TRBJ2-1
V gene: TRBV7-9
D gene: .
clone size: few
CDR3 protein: CASSLGANNEQFF
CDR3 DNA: TGTGCCAGCAGCTTAGGAGCTAACAATGAGCAGTTCTTC